The present T cell receptor beta chain was sequenced within a study of cytomegalovirus exposure and HLA in healthy donors. Findings and limits, study-wide: Rare TCR sequences predominated, though certain public TCRs were found in many donors.

Points on this clone: The antigen remains undetermined.

The CDR3 extends over 15 amino acids. The germline V gene encodes CDR1 MNHNS and CDR2 SASEGT. Trimming removed 5 bases from V and 7 bases from J, with 18 bases in between. Data came from immunoSEQ multiplex PCR; TCRdb stores just in-frame clones and leaves some out. The sample yields some 220,000 clones, just over 90% seen once. The sequence came from a woman in her late teens or twenties in good health and CMV-seronegative. V is TRBV6-1 and J is TRBJ1-3, with D perhaps TRBD1 (6 bases). Specimen: PBMCs. The CDR3 DNA follows: TGTGCCAGCAGTCTGACAGGTAGAGGCCGTAACACCATATATTTT. Translation: CASSLTGRGRNTIYF.